Following are 20 T cell receptor beta chains from one sample sequenced in a study of Tregs in tolerant kidney transplant recipients. Recipients received nonmyeloablative bone marrow transplants from related graft donors, with transient mixed chimerism. Sequencing used immunoSEQ multiplex PCR; TCRdb keeps in-frame clones, though not all of them. Of roughly 52,000 clones detected, roughly nine tenths appear once; the ten largest clones hold approximately 16%. Sequencing was performed on CD8+ T cells from blood (PBMCs), taken 24 months after the transplant. All receptors derive from a human patient who received a combined kidney and bone marrow transplant. A share of the T cells may be of graft donor origin.

This clone has just a few counts. The J gene is TRBJ2-1, the V gene TRBV27, with D unresolved. Trimming left V 3 bases short and J 5 bases short, with 8 bases between. Germline loops: CDR1 MNHEY, CDR2 SMNVEV (reference sequence). The CDR3 has 13 amino acids. The CDR3 coding sequence is TGTGCCAGCAGTTTCAACACGCACAATGAGCAGTTCTTC. Translated, it gives CASSFNTHNEQFF.

This clone appeared once. V gene TRBV9 combines with J gene TRBJ2-1; the match to TRBD2 covers 14 bases. There are 18 residues in the CDR3. Germline lookup yields CDR1 SGDLS and CDR2 YYNGEE. With 3 bases clipped from V and 8 bases from J, the junction kept 13 bases outside the gene matches. DNA for the CDR3: TGTGCCAGCAGCGATGGGACTAGCGGGAGCAGGGGCTCGTATGAGCAGTTCTTC. It codes for CASSDGTSGSRGSYEQFF. The variable domain in full, completed from reference TRBV9 and TRBJ2-1, reads DSGVTQTPKHLITATGQRVTLRCSPRSGDLSVYWYQQSLDQGLQFLIQYYNGEERAKGNILERFSAQQFPDLHSELNLSSLELGDSALYFCASSDGTSGSRGSYEQFFGPGTRLTVL.

The gene calls are TRBV7-2 and TRBJ2-5; D possibly corresponds to TRBD2 (5 bases). V lost 1 base and J 7 bases, leaving 10 bases between the germline ends. The CDR3 runs to 13 residues. CDR1 is SGHTA, CDR2 FQGNSA, per germline. In DNA, the CDR3 is TGTGCCAGCAGCTTAGAGGGTGAGGGGACCCAGTACTTC. The encoded protein is CASSLEGEGTQYF.

This chain connects TRBV29-1 to TRBJ2-7; tentatively, D is TRBD2 (5 bases). The CDR3 totals 13 residues. Germline-derived CDR1 and CDR2 are SQVTM and ANQGSEA. V lost 4 bases and J lost 2, with 12 bases in between. Here the CDR3 DNA reads TGCAGCGTTGTCACCGGGGAGACCTACGAGCAGTACTTC. It is translated as CSVVTGETYEQYF.

V gene TRBV27 combines with J gene TRBJ1-2; D is uncertain. The CDR3 extends over 14 amino acids. Germline CDR1 MNHEY, CDR2 SMNVEV (reference sequence). V was shortened by 2 bases and J by 4 bases, with 11 bases between the two germline ends. The CDR3 nucleotides read TGTGCCAGCAGTTTAGGCCGGAGTGGCTATGGCTACACCTTC. Protein product: CASSLGRSGYGYTF.

The V and J genes are TRBV5-1 and TRBJ2-7; possible D gene TRBD2, 5 bases. CDR3 length: 12 residues. Trimming pared 7 bases from V and 2 bases from J, leaving 10 bases between. CDR1 SGHRS and CDR2 YFSETQ come from the germline V gene. In DNA form, the CDR3 reads TGCGCCAGCCGGGGTGTCGCCTACGAGCAGTACTTC. It encodes CASRGVAYEQYF.

The chain links TRBV11-2 to TRBJ1-3; maybe TRBD1 (5 bases). CDR3 length: 16 amino acids. CDR1 SGHAT and CDR2 FQNNGV come from the germline V gene. V was clipped by 5 bases and J by 0 bases, with 14 bases between them. CDR3 protein: CASSPGGGLSGNTIYF. The CDR3 nucleotides read TGTGCCAGCAGCCCCGGGGGTGGGCTCTCTGGAAACACCATATATTTT.

The chain joins TRBV19 to TRBJ2-1; D may be TRBD1 (5 bases). CDR3 length: 16 residues. Germline V gene sequence: CDR1 LNHDA, CDR2 SQIVND (reference sequence). Trimming stripped 2 bases from V and 4 bases from J, with 15 bases between. CDR3 nucleotide sequence: TGTGCCAGTAGTATAACAGGTGGTTTAGGGTACAATGAGCAGTTCTTC. Protein product: CASSITGGLGYNEQFF. Complete variable domain (other parts from reference TRBV19 and TRBJ2-1): DGGITQSPKYLFRKEGQNVTLSCEQNLNHDAMYWYRQDPGQGLRLIYYSQIVNDFQKGDIAEGYSVSREKKESFPLTVTSAQKNPTAFYLCASSITGGLGYNEQFFGPGTRLTVL.

The chain is built from TRBV4-2 and TRBJ2-3, with 10 bases matching TRBD1. V lost 0 bases and J lost 4; bases outside the gene matches: 4. CDR3 length: 16 residues. Germline V gene data show CDR1 as LGHNA and CDR2 as YNFKEQ. Here the CDR3 DNA reads TGTGCCAGCAGCCAAGAGACAGGGGGCGGTTCAGATACGCAGTATTTT. Encoded protein: CASSQETGGGSDTQYF.

CDR3 coding DNA: TGTGCCAGCAGTTTCAGCGAAACCGCCTACGAGCAGTACTTC. Translation: CASSFSETAYEQYF. The chain recombines TRBV27 with TRBJ2-7; D is ambiguous. This CDR3 has 14 residues. The ends were cut back, 3 bases at V and 2 bases at J, with 11 bases in the middle. Per the germline V gene, CDR1 is MNHEY and CDR2 is SMNVEV (reference sequence).

The V gene is TRBV27, the J gene TRBJ2-7; 9 positions match TRBD1. The CDR3 is 14 amino acids. From germline, CDR1 is MNHEY and CDR2 SMNVEV (reference sequence). Trimming removed 5 bases from V and 5 bases from J; junction bases left unmatched: 7. The CDR3 coding sequence is TGTGCCAGCAGTCCCGGGACAGGGCTCCACGAGCAGTACTTC. Amino acid sequence: CASSPGTGLHEQYF.

The V call is TRBV6-5, the J call TRBJ1-1; TRBD1 is a possible D gene (6 bases). CDR3 size: 15 residues. The V end was cut by 6 bases, the J end by 2 bases, with 16 bases between. The germline V gene encodes CDR1 MNHEY and CDR2 SVGAGI. The CDR3 loop is CASSQTPGANTEAFF. The DNA for the CDR3 is TGTGCCAGCAGCCAGACCCCAGGGGCCAACACTGAAGCTTTCTTT.

Worth noting for this clone: Without the conserved terminal phenylalanine or tryptophan, this CDR3 likely stems from a read error. The chain recombines TRBV30 with TRBJ1-5; D gene ambiguous. Germline CDR1 and CDR2: GTSNPN and SVGIG (reference sequence). The germline V and J ends were trimmed by 2 bases and 3 bases, with 8 bases remaining between them. The CDR3 runs 13 residues. CDR3 bases: TGTGCCTGGAGTATTGGGGACAATCAGCCCCAGCATCTT. Its translation: CAWSIGDNQPQHL.

This chain connects TRBV7-3 to TRBJ2-1; 9 bases align to TRBD2. The CDR3 is made up of 15 amino acids. V shed 1 base, J shed 5 bases, and the junction held 3 bases outside the gene matches. Per the germline V gene, CDR1 is SGHTA and CDR2 is FQGTGA. The CDR3 sequence: CASSLIRGRDNEQFF. DNA of the CDR3: TGTGCCAGCAGCTTAATTCGCGGGAGGGACAATGAGCAGTTCTTC.

The chain uses TRBV11-3 and TRBJ2-7, with a weak D call TRBD2 (6 bases). The CDR3 contains 12 residues. V lost 8 bases, J lost 3 bases, and 11 bases lay in between. Germline CDR1 reads SGHNT; CDR2 reads YENEEA. The CDR3 DNA is TGTGCCAGCCACGGGCGGGGCTACGAGCAGTACTTC. Amino acid sequence: CASHGRGYEQYF.

The rearrangement uses TRBV19 and TRBJ2-7; 7 bases align to TRBD1. Trimming removed 4 bases from V and 0 bases from J; junction bases left unmatched: 12. The CDR3 has 17 residues. Germline V CDR1 and CDR2: LNHDA, SQIVND (reference sequence). The CDR3 is CASSTVPGTENSYEQYF. In nucleotides, the CDR3 is TGTGCCAGTAGTACCGTCCCAGGGACAGAGAACTCCTACGAGCAGTACTTC. Based on the CDR3 plus reference TRBV19 and TRBJ2-7, the full variable domain is DGGITQSPKYLFRKEGQNVTLSCEQNLNHDAMYWYRQDPGQGLRLIYYSQIVNDFQKGDIAEGYSVSREKKESFPLTVTSAQKNPTAFYLCASSTVPGTENSYEQYFGPGTRLTVT.

The chain has TRBV7-7 and TRBJ2-7, with TRBD1 identical over 9 bases. Trimming took 5 bases from V and 3 from J; bases not matched to a gene: 5. The CDR3 runs to 14 residues. Germline CDR1 is SSHAT and CDR2 is FNYEAQ (reference sequence). CDR3 sequence reads: CASSPGTGNYEQYF. The CDR3 DNA reads TGTGCCAGCAGCCCCGGGACAGGGAACTACGAGCAGTACTTC.

The rearrangement links TRBV6-1 to TRBJ2-2; 12 bases line up with TRBD2. V lost 3 bases and J lost 0; bases outside the gene matches: 2. Germline V gives CDR1 MNHNS, CDR2 SASEGT. The CDR3 is 17 amino acids. CDR3 sequence (DNA): TGTGCCAGCAGTGAGGCTAGCGGGGGGGCGAACACCGGGGAGCTGTTTTTT. Translating it yields CASSEASGGANTGELFF.

This chain links TRBV19 with TRBJ2-1; TRBD1 is a possible D gene (5 bases). Trimming cost V 3 bases and J 4 bases, with 13 bases left between them. Germline V gives CDR1 LNHDA, CDR2 SQIVND (reference sequence). The CDR3 loop spans 15 amino acids. CDR3: CASSIRGAGYNEQFF. The CDR3, as DNA: TGTGCCAGTAGTATTCGTGGGGCCGGGTACAATGAGCAGTTCTTC.

The chain links TRBV19 to TRBJ1-1; TRBD1 matches at 7 bases. CDR1 and CDR2 from the germline V gene are LNHDA and SQIVND (reference sequence). Losses at the gene ends were 4 bases for V and 3 bases for J; bases not matched to a gene: 5. The CDR3 sequence is 14 residues long. The CDR3 loop reads CASSTYRGDTEAFF. Written as DNA, the CDR3 is TGTGCCAGTAGTACTTACAGGGGTGACACTGAAGCTTTCTTT.